The 16 T cell receptor beta chains below come from one sample, sequenced in a study of OX40 agonist ivuxolimab in advanced cancers. Produced via immunoSEQ multiplex PCR; TCRdb's table is partial and in-frame only. The table shows 15,000 to 20,000 clones, with approximately 81% occurring only once. The sample consisted of CD4+ or CD8+ T cells sorted from blood, taken in a trial of the OX40 agonist ivuxolimab. The receptors were gathered from an adult with an advanced solid tumor such as melanoma, head and neck, liver or kidney cancer.

The chain employs TRBV4-1 and TRBJ2-2; 10 bases map to TRBD1. V gave up 4 bases and J gave up 5 bases; unmatched junction bases: 7. Germline V gene sequence: CDR1 MGHRA, CDR2 YSYEKL. The CDR3 is 16 amino acids. The CDR3 reads CASSPKPGQGTGELFF. In DNA form, the CDR3 reads TGCGCCAGCAGCCCTAAGCCGGGACAGGGGACCGGGGAGCTGTTTTTT.

The J gene is TRBJ2-5, the V gene TRBV28; D unresolved. The CDR3 length is 16 residues. Trimming stripped 2 bases from V and 4 bases from J, with 17 bases between. CDR1 is MDHEN and CDR2 is SYDVKM in the germline V gene. CDR3 protein: CASSLADSAQAETQYF. The CDR3, as DNA: TGTGCCAGCAGTTTAGCCGATTCAGCCCAGGCAGAGACCCAGTACTTC.

The chain joins TRBV19 to TRBJ1-5, with D possibly TRBD1 on 5 matching bases. CDR1 is LNHDA and CDR2 is SQIVND in the germline V gene (reference sequence). Between the trimmed V and J ends, which lost 10 bases and 5 bases, there was a span of 15 bases. The CDR3 length is 13 residues. The chain's CDR3 is CATLPGGDQPQHF. The CDR3 bases are TGTGCCACCCTTCCGGGGGGGGATCAGCCCCAGCATTTT. Combining the CDR3 with reference TRBV19 and TRBJ1-5 gives the whole variable domain DGGITQSPKYLFRKEGQNVTLSCEQNLNHDAMYWYRQDPGQGLRLIYYSQIVNDFQKGDIAEGYSVSREKKESFPLTVTSAQKNPTAFYLCATLPGGDQPQHFGDGTRLSIL.

This clone has at least ten counts. The chain carries TRBV10-3 and TRBJ1-5; no reliable D call. Germline V lookup: CDR1 ENHRY, CDR2 SYGVKD. The CDR3 runs 15 residues. V was cut by 4 bases and J by 2 bases, with 12 bases left in between. The CDR3 loop reads CAISGQEDGNQPQHF. The CDR3 region has the DNA TGTGCCATCAGTGGCCAGGAGGATGGCAATCAGCCCCAGCATTTT.

This clone was seen a handful of times. V usage is TRBV28 and J usage is TRBJ2-2; D gene ambiguous. Germline V gene data show CDR1 as MDHEN and CDR2 as SYDVKM. Trimming took 5 bases from V and 1 from J, leaving 8 bases between them. The CDR3 runs 14 residues. The CDR3 loop reads CASSQDWNTGELFF. CDR3 nucleotide sequence: TGTGCCAGCAGTCAAGATTGGAACACCGGGGAGCTGTTTTTT.

The chain carries TRBV6-5 and TRBJ2-7, with D possibly TRBD1 on 5 matching bases. V was pared by 0 bases and J by 6 bases, with 12 bases between. The length of the CDR3 is 14 residues. CDR1 and CDR2 (germline): MNHEY, SVGAGI. CDR3 coding DNA: TGTGCCAGCAGTTACTCGTCACAGGCCTCCGAGCAGTACTTC. It yields the protein CASSYSSQASEQYF.

The V gene is TRBV27, the J gene TRBJ2-7; 7 nucleotides match TRBD1. After removal of 5 bases from V and 3 bases from J, the junction contained 4 bases not matched to a gene. This CDR3 contains 13 residues. Germline loops: CDR1 MNHEY, CDR2 SMNVEV (reference sequence). CDR3 in amino acids: CASSPWDSYEQYF. DNA of the CDR3: TGTGCCAGCAGTCCATGGGACAGCTACGAGCAGTACTTC.

The rearrangement uses TRBV9 and TRBJ2-2; tentatively, D is TRBD2 (5 bases). The length of the CDR3 is 17 residues. Germline V gene lookup returns CDR1 SGDLS and CDR2 YYNGEE. Trimming took off 0 bases at V and 2 bases at J, with 14 bases between the two ends. The CDR3: CASSVAKSGLNTGELFF. As DNA, the CDR3 is TGTGCCAGCAGCGTAGCTAAGTCTGGACTCAACACCGGGGAGCTGTTTTTT.

This chain uses TRBV6-6 with TRBJ1-5, with a possible D match to TRBD1 (5 bases). Germline V lookup: CDR1 MNHNY, CDR2 SVGAGI (reference sequence). V lost 6 bases, J lost 4 bases, and 16 bases lay in between. CDR3 length equals 15 residues. CDR3 sequence (DNA): TGTGCCAGCAGCTCGGGGGAAGTTACAAATCAGCCCCAGCATTTT. The encoded protein is CASSSGEVTNQPQHF.

This chain connects TRBV28 to TRBJ1-4; D call uncertain. The germline V gene encodes CDR1 MDHEN and CDR2 SYDVKM. The CDR3 runs to 14 residues. The germline V and J ends were trimmed by 4 bases and 7 bases, with 13 bases remaining between them. The CDR3 loop reads CASSSLRPIEKLFF. The DNA for the CDR3 is TGTGCCAGCAGTTCGTTACGTCCTATTGAAAAACTGTTTTTT. The whole variable domain, filled in from reference TRBV28 and TRBJ1-4, reads DVKVTQSSRYLVKRTGEKVFLECVQDMDHENMFWYRQDPGLGLRLIYFSYDVKMKEKGDIPEGYSVSREKKERFSLILESASTNQTSMYLCASSSLRPIEKLFFGSGTQLSVL.

The chain carries TRBV30 and TRBJ2-1; unclear D gene. The V end was cut by 0 bases, the J end by 8 bases, with 11 bases between. Germline V gene lookup returns CDR1 GTSNPN and CDR2 SVGIG (reference sequence). The CDR3 covers 13 residues. The DNA of the CDR3 is TGTGCCTGGAGTGTATTAGGGTGGGATGAGCAGTTCTTC. Translating it yields CAWSVLGWDEQFF.

This chain links TRBV25-1 with TRBJ2-7; 8 bases match TRBD1. This CDR3 is 16 amino acids long. CDR1 and CDR2 from the germline V gene are MGHDK and SYGVNS. Trimming cost V 0 bases and J 2 bases; bases outside gene matches: 6. The CDR3 DNA is TGTGCCAGCAGTGAATATTCGGGGACAGGCACCTACGAGCAGTACTTC. It specifies CASSEYSGTGTYEQYF.

In the case of this clone: One end of the junction does not line up with germline, which may come from a read error. The chain recombines TRBV29-1 with TRBJ2-3; the D is unclear. The CDR3 consists of 12 residues. The germline V gene encodes CDR1 SQVTM and CDR2 ANQGSEA. As DNA, the CDR3 is TGCAGCGTTGCCCCAGACACAGTTACGCAGTATTTT. It is translated as CSVAPDTVTQYF.

This chain connects TRBV4-1 to TRBJ2-2; D perhaps matches TRBD1 (5 bases). This CDR3 region has 14 residues. Germline loops: CDR1 MGHRA, CDR2 YSYEKL. Deletions cut 5 bases from V and 6 bases from J, with 13 bases between. The CDR3, as DNA: TGCGCCAGCAGCTCGAGGACACGGGCCGGGGAGCTGTTTTTT. This gives the protein CASSSRTRAGELFF.

The chain is built from TRBV28 and TRBJ2-3, with no clear D. The germline V gene has CDR1 MDHEN and CDR2 SYDVKM. Trimming removed 3 bases at V and 4 bases at J, with 11 bases between. The CDR3 totals 14 residues. CDR3 residues: CASSFSLIPDTQYF. CDR3 DNA: TGTGCCAGCAGTTTCAGCCTAATTCCAGATACGCAGTATTTT.

The CDR3: CASSLDRAYEQYF. The CDR3 DNA follows: TGCGCCAGCAGCTTGGACAGGGCTTACGAGCAGTACTTC. V gene TRBV5-1 combines with J gene TRBJ2-7; weak D call: TRBD1 (6 bases). The CDR3 has 13 amino acids. The germline V gene encodes CDR1 SGHRS and CDR2 YFSETQ. V was clipped by 0 bases and J by 4 bases, with 8 bases between them.